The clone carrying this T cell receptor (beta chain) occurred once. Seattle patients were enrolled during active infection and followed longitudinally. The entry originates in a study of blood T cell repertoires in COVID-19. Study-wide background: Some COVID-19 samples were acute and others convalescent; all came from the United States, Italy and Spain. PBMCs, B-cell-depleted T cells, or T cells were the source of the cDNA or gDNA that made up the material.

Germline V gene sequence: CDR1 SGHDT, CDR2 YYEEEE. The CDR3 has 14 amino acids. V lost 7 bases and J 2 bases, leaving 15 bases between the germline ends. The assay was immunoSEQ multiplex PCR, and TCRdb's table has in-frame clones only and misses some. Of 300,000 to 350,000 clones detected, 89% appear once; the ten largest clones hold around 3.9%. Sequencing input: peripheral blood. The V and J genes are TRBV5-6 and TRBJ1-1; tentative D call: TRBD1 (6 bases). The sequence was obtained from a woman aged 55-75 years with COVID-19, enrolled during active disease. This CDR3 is CASYQTGGNTEAFF. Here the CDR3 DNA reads TGTGCCAGCTATCAGACAGGAGGTAACACTGAAGCTTTCTTT.